Listed below are T cell receptor beta chains from one sample, sequenced in a study of cytomegalovirus exposure and HLA in healthy donors. Here immunoSEQ multiplex PCR was the method, and the copy in TCRdb shows in-frame clones only, minus some. The sample lists some 140,000 clones; over 60% were seen once. The sample comprised PBMCs. Source of these receptors: a male donor in good health and CMV-seropositive. CDR3s include the opening cysteine and the closing phenylalanine or tryptophan. D genes are given only for firm matches.

j_call,d_call,v_call,cdr3_length,cdr3_aa
TRBJ2-1,TRBD2,TRBV13,15,CASSLPGSGGPEQFF
TRBJ2-4,TRBD1,TRBV27,15,CASSETGQGWDIQYF
TRBJ1-2,-,TRBV7-6,15,CASSLALHSKDGYTF
TRBJ2-5,TRBD2,TRBV9,17,CASSAAGTSGSGETQYF
TRBJ2-5,TRBD2,TRBV2,16,CASSLAGDEGQETQYF
TRBJ1-2,TRBD1,TRBV6-5,14,CASSYGDRGSGYTF
TRBJ2-1,TRBD2,TRBV7-3,19,CASSLMRPGLAGSYNEQFF
TRBJ2-4,TRBD1,TRBV15,14,CATSRVDRLGIQYF
TRBJ2-7,-,TRBV7-9,13,CASTLAQGYEQYF
TRBJ2-7,-,TRBV18,13,CASSPTGNGEQYF
TRBJ2-1,TRBD2,TRBV18,17,CASSTGTSASRRNEQFF
TRBJ1-2,TRBD1,TRBV29-1,13,CSDQGDRPYGYTF
TRBJ2-5,-,TRBV30,15,CAWSVLGAPQETQYF
TRBJ1-3,TRBD1,TRBV6-1,14,CASSGTGEAYTIYF
TRBJ1-5,-,TRBV4-1,14,CASSQWVSAQPQHF
TRBJ2-3,-,TRBV6-6,15,CASSSIGEDTDTQYF
TRBJ2-1,-,TRBV21-1,20,CASSDGTRKEKPPLNNEQFF
TRBJ2-1,-,TRBV12-5,13,CASGRQSYNEQFF
TRBJ2-3,TRBD1,TRBV7-8,16,CASSLGTGFYTDTQYF
TRBJ1-1,TRBD1,TRBV19,16,CASSRDRARKSTEAFF
TRBJ2-7,TRBD2,TRBV6-1,15,CASSEPGLGGSEQYF
TRBJ1-5,-,TRBV19,17,CASSIDWGTYSNQPQHF
TRBJ2-5,-,TRBV7-2,15,CASSAVTSSQETQYF
TRBJ1-2,-,TRBV27,15,CASSLQGEFGYGYTF
TRBJ2-5,-,TRBV5-8,14,CASSWGRQRETQYF
TRBJ2-7,TRBD2,TRBV7-9,15,CASSLRLAGVDEQYF
TRBJ2-7,-,TRBV7-6,14,CASSPDTGNHEQYF
TRBJ2-7,TRBD1,TRBV9,14,CASSVGRGQYEQYF
TRBJ1-1,TRBD1,TRBV6-1,16,CASSEVNRGPNTEAFF
TRBJ1-2,TRBD1,TRBV18,13,CASSADRVDGYTF
TRBJ2-2,-,TRBV7-6,16,CASSSLSGENTGELFF
TRBJ1-2,-,TRBV5-5,12,CASSLANYGYTF
TRBJ2-7,TRBD1,TRBV13,16,CASSAPGTGKTYEQYF
TRBJ1-2,-,TRBV6-5,13,CASSYSASYGYTF
TRBJ2-7,-,TRBV28,15,CASTAQSTRRYEQYF
TRBJ2-1,TRBD2,TRBV28,14,CASRRGGSGNEQFF
TRBJ2-1,-,TRBV2,15,CASSEMGLTFNEQFF
TRBJ2-6,-,TRBV6-1,14,CASTRVSGANVLTF
TRBJ2-7,TRBD2,TRBV7-2,14,CASSTLAGGYEQYF
TRBJ2-7,-,TRBV7-2,15,CASSLVRGARNEQYF
TRBJ1-4,TRBD1,TRBV2,14,CASSDGTGYEKLFF
TRBJ1-1,-,TRBV7-2,14,CASSLTGAGTEAFF
-,-,TRBV7-2,15,CASSFGGVVSYEQYF
TRBJ2-3,-,TRBV28,14,CASTGQSSTDTQYF
TRBJ1-2,-,TRBV6-5,15,CASSYSTGFGYGYTF
TRBJ2-5,-,TRBV4-1,13,CASSRLETETQYF
TRBJ2-7,TRBD2,TRBV15,16,CATSRDAASGGYEQYF
TRBJ1-2,TRBD1,TRBV9,16,CASSVGSGTGKYGYTF
TRBJ2-7,-,TRBV2,15,CASSEDYSFAYEQYF
TRBJ2-5,TRBD2,TRBV18,16,CASSYRTSGFKETQYF
-,TRBD1,TRBV4-1,15,CASSPYRDSSYEQYF